The 16 T cell receptor beta chains presented below share a single source sample, sequenced in a study of T cell responses to AZD1222 COVID-19 vaccine. Libraries were prepared by immunoSEQ multiplex PCR; TCRdb keeps only in-frame clonotypes and omits some of them. The table includes about 170,000 clones, around 88% detected once. The sample in question was peripheral blood, obtained 28 days after the second AZD1222 dose. The receptors were gathered from an adult who received the AZD1222 COVID-19 vaccine.

The rearrangement uses TRBV19 and TRBJ2-3; 14 bases line up with TRBD2. Unmatched junction bases numbered 4, after V lost 1 base and J lost 4 bases. Germline CDR1 reads LNHDA; CDR2 reads SQIVND (reference sequence). CDR3 length equals 17 residues. CDR3 sequence: CASSIVGLAGGSDTQYF. The CDR3 DNA reads as TGTGCCAGTAGTATAGTAGGACTAGCGGGGGGATCAGATACGCAGTATTTT. The full variable domain, with the rest looked up from reference TRBV19 and TRBJ2-3, is DGGITQSPKYLFRKEGQNVTLSCEQNLNHDAMYWYRQDPGQGLRLIYYSQIVNDFQKGDIAEGYSVSREKKESFPLTVTSAQKNPTAFYLCASSIVGLAGGSDTQYFGPGTRLTVL.

The chain links TRBV4-3 to TRBJ1-6, with 8 bases fitting TRBD1. There are 17 residues in the CDR3. The V segment lost 1 base and the J segment 6 bases; nucleotides outside the gene matches: 8. Germline V lookup: CDR1 LGHNA, CDR2 YSLEER. CDR3 loop: CASSQGAGTGLNSPLHF. CDR3 coding DNA: TGCGCCAGCAGCCAAGGTGCCGGGACAGGTCTTAATTCACCCCTCCACTTT.

Only a few counts were recorded for this clone. The chain has TRBV28 and TRBJ2-7; possible D gene TRBD2, 6 bases. This CDR3 contains 12 residues. The V and J ends lost 8 bases and 4 bases respectively, with 12 bases between them. Looked up from germline, CDR1 is MDHEN and CDR2 is SYDVKM. CDR3 sequence: CASAVGGYEQYF. CDR3 coding DNA: TGTGCCAGCGCTGTTGGGGGGTACGAGCAGTACTTC.

This clone was counted only a few times. J is TRBJ1-6 and V is TRBV9; no reliable D call. The V end lost 0 bases, the J end lost 13 bases, and 17 bases lay between the germline ends. The CDR3 totals 15 residues. CDR1 and CDR2 from the germline V gene are SGDLS and YYNGEE. The CDR3 sequence is CASSVESQPTSPLHF. The CDR3 DNA sequence: TGTGCCAGCAGCGTAGAATCACAGCCGACGTCCCCCCTCCACTTT.

The chain combines TRBV7-8 with TRBJ1-5; no clear D. Trimming removed 1 base at V and 0 bases at J, with 4 bases between. Germline-derived CDR1 and CDR2 are SGHVS and FQNEAQ. The CDR3 has 14 amino acids. CDR3 loop: CASSLGASNQPQHF. The CDR3, as DNA: TGTGCCAGCAGCTTAGGGGCTAGCAATCAGCCCCAGCATTTT.

The chain links TRBV10-1 to TRBJ1-3; D remains ambiguous. This CDR3 has 16 amino acids. V was trimmed by 1 base and J by 7 bases, leaving 17 bases between them. Germline V gene sequence: CDR1 WNHNN, CDR2 SYGVQD (reference sequence). For the CDR3, the DNA is TGCGCCAGCAGTGAGTTAGCTATGGATCCTTGGAACACCATATATTTT. Amino acids: CASSELAMDPWNTIYF.

V gene TRBV7-2 combines with J gene TRBJ2-7; D is unresolved. The V end lost 1 base, the J end lost 3 bases, and 7 bases lay between the germline ends. The germline V gene encodes CDR1 SGHTA and CDR2 FQGNSA. There are 13 residues in the CDR3. The CDR3 spells CASSLDTFYEQYF. The CDR3 region has the DNA TGTGCCAGCAGCTTAGATACATTCTACGAGCAGTACTTC.

V gene TRBV14 combines with J gene TRBJ2-2, with D maybe TRBD1 (6 bases). The ends were cut back, 4 bases at V and 0 bases at J, with 18 bases in the middle. This CDR3 region has 18 residues. Germline V gene sequence: CDR1 SGHDN, CDR2 FVKESK. The CDR3 protein is CASSPPRGETANTGELFF. CDR3 DNA sequence: TGTGCCAGCAGCCCCCCCAGGGGCGAGACAGCGAACACCGGGGAGCTGTTTTTT.

The chain has TRBV2 and TRBJ1-2; D ambiguous. Germline V gene data show CDR1 as SNHLY and CDR2 as FYNNEI. This CDR3 is built from 15 residues. V was pared by 2 bases and J by 2 bases, with 12 bases between. CDR3: CASSEYSQPNYGYTF. The DNA of the CDR3 is TGTGCCAGCAGTGAATACTCCCAGCCCAACTATGGCTACACCTTC.

The V gene is TRBV6-4, the J gene TRBJ1-1; maybe TRBD1 (6 bases). Trimming pared 4 bases from V and 1 base from J, leaving 13 bases between. Per germline, CDR1 MRHNA and CDR2 SNTAGT. The CDR3 covers 15 residues. CDR3: CASSGTVDGNTEAFF. The CDR3 DNA sequence: TGTGCCAGCAGTGGGACAGTGGACGGGAACACTGAAGCTTTCTTT.

The J gene is TRBJ2-7, the V gene TRBV7-2; D gene unclear. Germline V CDR1 and CDR2: SGHTA, FQGNSA. V was clipped by 5 bases and J by 4 bases, with 12 bases between them. CDR3 length equals 13 residues. The CDR3 sequence is CASSLYNTYEQYF. In DNA form, the CDR3 reads TGTGCCAGCAGCCTCTACAACACGTACGAGCAGTACTTC.

V is TRBV10-3 and J is TRBJ1-1, with TRBD1 matching 7 bases. Germline CDR1 reads ENHRY; CDR2 reads SYGVKD. V was clipped by 3 bases and J by 4 bases; unmatched bases: 11. The CDR3 extends over 16 amino acids. The CDR3 loop is CAISDSATTGRTEAFF. The CDR3 coding sequence is TGTGCCATCAGTGACTCAGCCACGACAGGGCGCACTGAAGCTTTCTTT.

This clone was seen once. The gene calls are TRBV7-9 and TRBJ2-2; 11 bases fit TRBD2. Germline V gives CDR1 SEHNR, CDR2 FQNEAQ (reference sequence). V gave up 8 bases and J gave up 5 bases; unmatched junction bases: 4. The CDR3 totals 14 residues. CDR3 region: CASGSSGGTGELFF. CDR3 DNA sequence: TGTGCCAGCGGATCTAGCGGGGGGACCGGGGAGCTGTTTTTT.

The CDR3 is CASSLLTGDVLSGNTIYF. The CDR3 coding sequence is TGTGCCAGCTCACTCCTGACAGGGGACGTCCTCTCTGGAAACACCATATATTTT. The chain employs TRBV18 and TRBJ1-3; 8 bases fit TRBD1. Germline V gene sequence: CDR1 KGHSH, CDR2 LQKENI. CDR3 size: 18 residues. Trimming took 4 bases from V and 0 from J; bases not matched to a gene: 11.

V gene TRBV7-2 combines with J gene TRBJ2-5; D is unclear. Trimming left V 2 bases short and J 4 bases short, with 11 bases between. The CDR3 sequence is 14 residues long. Germline V gives CDR1 SGHTA, CDR2 FQGNSA. The CDR3 bases are TGTGCCAGCAGCTTATCCCGGCCTCGAGAGACCCAGTACTTC. Translating gives CASSLSRPRETQYF.

The chain recombines TRBV4-1 with TRBJ1-1; a weak D match, TRBD1 (5 bases). CDR3 length equals 12 residues. The germline V and J ends were trimmed by 5 bases and 5 bases, with 9 bases remaining between them. Germline CDR1 is MGHRA and CDR2 is YSYEKL. For the CDR3, the DNA is TGCGCCAGCAGCACCGGGGGGACTGAAGCTTTCTTT. This encodes CASSTGGTEAFF.